The 31 T cell receptor beta chains in this list originate from one sample, sequenced in a study of beta chain features in type 1 diabetes. Study-wide points: Researchers report that Type 1 diabetes patients had moderately but significantly shorter TCRB CDR3s across all four CD4+ subsets.

Every bit of the isolated RNA underwent reverse transcription, so sequencing read expressed TCRB transcripts. Libraries were prepared by immunoSEQ multiplex PCR; TCRdb keeps only in-frame clonotypes and omits some of them. This sample yields 350,000 to 400,000 clones, of which around 12% are seen a single time; around 0.0099% belongs to the top ten. The antigens for these receptors are not known. Sequencing input: naive CD4+ T cells from blood. These receptors were obtained from a woman under 30 with type 1 diabetes.

This clone was seen a handful of times. This rearrangement joins TRBV29-1 to TRBJ2-7; 7 bases match TRBD1. The V gene's germline CDR1 is SQVTM and CDR2 ANQGSEA. This CDR3 contains 11 residues. V lost 7 bases and J lost 6; bases outside the gene matches: 6. The CDR3: CSGLTGLEQYF. Here the CDR3 DNA reads TGCAGCGGCCTGACAGGGCTCGAGCAGTACTTC.

This clone was observed a few times. The chain uses TRBV7-2 and TRBJ2-2; a weak D match, TRBD1 (6 bases). The CDR3 is 13 residues long. Deletions cut 2 bases from V and 6 bases from J, with 7 bases between. CDR1 and CDR2 (germline): SGHTA, FQGNSA. The CDR3 protein is CASSLWGPGELFF. The CDR3 nucleotides are TGTGCCAGCAGCTTATGGGGGCCCGGGGAGCTGTTTTTT.

This clone was recorded a few times. The chain recombines TRBV19 with TRBJ1-2; no definite D call. The CDR3 is 14 amino acids. Germline values: CDR1 LNHDA, CDR2 SQIVND (reference sequence). The ends were cut back, 7 bases at V and 3 bases at J, with 15 bases in the middle. CDR3 loop: CASKAVLRDYGYTF. In DNA, the CDR3 is TGTGCCAGTAAGGCAGTCCTCCGGGACTATGGCTACACCTTC.

This chain uses TRBV7-2 with TRBJ1-5; 7 bases are a match to TRBD1. The CDR3 spans 15 residues. Germline CDR1 and CDR2: SGHTA and FQGNSA. J gave up 3 bases and V 1 base, and 3 bases lay outside the gene matches. The DNA for the CDR3 is TGTGCCAGCAGCTTAGGGGGGACAGTCAATCAGCCCCAGCATTTT. It codes for CASSLGGTVNQPQHF. The complete variable domain, with remaining parts taken from reference TRBV7-2 and TRBJ1-5, reads GAGVSQSPSNKVTEKGKDVELRCDPISGHTALYWYRQSLGQGLEFLIYFQGNSAPDKSGLPSDRFSAERTGGSVSTLTIQRTQQEDSAVYLCASSLGGTVNQPQHFGDGTRLSIL.

This clone was found a few times. The chain employs TRBV7-9 and TRBJ1-2, with TRBD1 matching over 7 bases. The CDR3 has 14 residues. J gave up 6 bases and V 1 base, and 5 bases lay outside the gene matches. Germline lookup yields CDR1 SEHNR and CDR2 FQNEAQ (reference sequence). The CDR3 loop is CASSLELGQNGYTF. The CDR3 coding sequence is TGTGCCAGCAGCTTAGAATTGGGACAGAATGGCTACACCTTC.

For the CDR3, the DNA is TGTGCCAGCAGCGTAGTAGGCGGGAGTGAAACTAGCGGAAATACGCAGTATTTT. Translation gives CASSVVGGSETSGNTQYF. This sequence joins TRBV9 and TRBJ2-3, with 8 bases matching TRBD2. CDR1 is SGDLS, CDR2 YYNGEE, per germline. This CDR3 has 18 amino acids. V was pared by 0 bases and J by 7 bases, with 16 bases of the junction left unmatched.

V is TRBV9 and J is TRBJ2-7, with D perhaps matching TRBD2 (6 bases). The CDR3 is 16 residues long. The V end was cut by 0 bases, the J end by 0 bases, with 13 bases between. CDR1 and CDR2 (germline): SGDLS, YYNGEE. As DNA, the CDR3 is TGTGCCAGCAGCGTAGGCGGTAGCGGAAGCTCCTACGAGCAGTACTTC. Its protein product is CASSVGGSGSSYEQYF.

This chain uses TRBV2 with TRBJ1-5; TRBD1 is a possible D gene (5 bases). Trimming stripped 3 bases from V and 4 bases from J, with 13 bases between. Germline-derived CDR1 and CDR2 are SNHLY and FYNNEI. This CDR3 contains 15 residues. The CDR3 nucleotides are TGTGCCAGCAGTGAGCAGGGCTTCGGAAATCAGCCCCAGCATTTT. Amino acids: CASSEQGFGNQPQHF.

V is TRBV30 and J is TRBJ1-4; perhaps TRBD1 as D (6 bases). Looked up from germline, CDR1 is GTSNPN and CDR2 is SVGIG (reference sequence). There are 15 residues in the CDR3. V lost 4 bases and J lost 7, with 19 bases in between. CDR3 sequence: CAWTMSQGGREKLFF. CDR3 bases: TGTGCCTGGACAATGTCACAGGGCGGACGTGAAAAACTGTTTTTT.

This clone was recorded a few times. The chain couples TRBV10-3 to TRBJ2-7, with 8 positions matching TRBD2. The CDR3 contains 13 residues. V gave up 8 bases and J gave up 8 bases; unmatched junction bases: 11. Germline-derived CDR1 and CDR2 are ENHRY and SYGVKD. The CDR3 here is CAIPWGAGVQQYF. The CDR3 region has the DNA TGTGCCATCCCGTGGGGAGCGGGAGTACAGCAGTACTTC.

V usage is TRBV7-2 and J usage is TRBJ1-2; 9 positions agree with TRBD1. Germline-derived CDR1 and CDR2 are SGHTA and FQGNSA. The CDR3 contains 14 residues. With 5 bases clipped from V and 4 bases from J, the junction kept 5 bases outside the gene matches. CDR3 nucleotide sequence: TGTGCCAGCAGCCCCGGGACAGGGACCTATGGCTACACCTTC. This encodes CASSPGTGTYGYTF.

This clone was counted only a few times. This chain links TRBV15 with TRBJ2-2, with a possible D match to TRBD2 (6 bases). CDR1 and CDR2 from the germline V gene are LNHNV and YYDKDF (reference sequence). The CDR3 loop spans 16 amino acids. The germline V and J ends were trimmed by 0 bases and 4 bases, with 12 bases remaining between them. CDR3 in DNA: TGTGCCACCAGCAGAGAATTTTTGGGAGGCACCGGGGAGCTGTTTTTT. Translating gives CATSREFLGGTGELFF.

The chain has TRBV16 and TRBJ2-6; the D gene is possibly TRBD2 (6 bases). Germline loops: CDR1 KGHSY, CDR2 FQNENV. The V end was cut by 2 bases, the J end by 1 base, with 12 bases between. The CDR3 is 17 residues long. The CDR3 loop reads CASSQRGLFSGANVLTF. CDR3 nucleotide sequence: TGTGCCAGCAGCCAAAGGGGACTTTTTTCTGGGGCCAACGTCCTGACTTTC.

This clone was counted a few times. The chain combines TRBV2 with TRBJ2-7, with D tentatively TRBD2 (6 bases). The CDR3 extends over 13 amino acids. V shed 7 bases and J shed 7 bases, with 17 bases lying between them. Per the germline V gene, CDR1 is SNHLY and CDR2 is FYNNEI. This chain's CDR3 is CASMWDSIQEQYF. For the CDR3, the DNA is TGTGCCAGCATGTGGGACTCCATCCAAGAGCAGTACTTC. Filled out from reference TRBV2 and TRBJ2-7, the complete variable domain reads EPEVTQTPSHQVTQMGQEVILRCVPISNHLYFYWYRQILGQKVEFLVSFYNNEISEKSEIFDDQFSVERPDGSNFTLKIRSTKLEDSAMYFCASMWDSIQEQYFGPGTRLTVT.

This clone was observed a few times. The chain links TRBV5-8 to TRBJ1-2, with TRBD1 matching 7 bases. Looked up from germline, CDR1 is SGHTS and CDR2 is YDEGEE. The V gene end was trimmed by 7 bases and the J gene end by 1 base; junction bases not matched to a gene: 7. The CDR3 extends over 14 amino acids. The CDR3 region has the DNA TGTGCCAGCGCAAAAGGGGACAGTAACTATGGCTACACCTTC. Translating gives CASAKGDSNYGYTF.

V and J are TRBV30 and TRBJ1-1; no definite D call. With 5 bases removed from V and 0 bases from J, the gap between germline ends came to 10 bases. CDR1 and CDR2 (germline): GTSNPN, SVGIG (reference sequence). CDR3 length: 13 amino acids. As DNA, the CDR3 is TGTGCCTGGGGCCGTAACCTGAACACTGAAGCTTTCTTT. This encodes CAWGRNLNTEAFF.

This clone appeared a few times. J is TRBJ1-5 and V is TRBV5-1; possibly TRBD1 for D (5 bases). CDR3 length: 14 residues. The germline V gene has CDR1 SGHRS and CDR2 YFSETQ. V lost 1 base, J lost 5 bases, and 10 bases lay in between. The CDR3 nucleotides read TGCGCCAGCAGCTTGTCCGGGGGAGATCAGCCCCAGCATTTT. Translation: CASSLSGGDQPQHF.

This clone was picked up a small number of times. V usage is TRBV4-3 and J usage is TRBJ2-2; TRBD1 is a possible D gene (6 bases). The CDR3 length is 13 residues. Germline V gene sequence: CDR1 LGHNA, CDR2 YSLEER. Trimming took off 7 bases at V and 6 bases at J, with 12 bases between the two ends. CDR3 region: CASKGTGPGELFF. DNA for the CDR3: TGCGCCAGCAAGGGAACAGGGCCCGGGGAGCTGTTTTTT.

The chain has TRBV28 and TRBJ2-1; the D gene is possibly TRBD2 (5 bases). CDR1 is MDHEN, CDR2 SYDVKM, per germline. The CDR3 loop spans 15 amino acids. V was shortened by 7 bases and J by 5 bases, with 18 bases between the two germline ends. The CDR3 is CASTPRGSGHNEQFF. The CDR3 DNA reads TGTGCCAGCACCCCTCGAGGGTCGGGTCACAATGAGCAGTTCTTC. The entire variable domain, with the rest obtained from reference TRBV28 and TRBJ2-1, is as follows: DVKVTQSSRYLVKRTGEKVFLECVQDMDHENMFWYRQDPGLGLRLIYFSYDVKMKEKGDIPEGYSVSREKKERFSLILESASTNQTSMYLCASTPRGSGHNEQFFGPGTRLTVL.

CDR3 in amino acids: CASSSLAGVREQYF. CDR3 DNA sequence: TGTGCCAGCAGCTCATTAGCGGGAGTCCGCGAGCAGTACTTC. The V and J genes are TRBV7-2 and TRBJ2-7; TRBD2 matches at 9 bases. CDR1 and CDR2 from the germline V gene are SGHTA and FQGNSA. This CDR3 comprises 14 residues. V gave up 4 bases and J gave up 6 bases; unmatched junction bases: 7.

V gene TRBV5-1 combines with J gene TRBJ2-3, with a possible D match to TRBD1 (5 bases). Germline loops: CDR1 SGHRS, CDR2 YFSETQ. The CDR3 runs to 16 residues. Trimming removed 7 bases at V and 2 bases at J, with 20 bases between. CDR3 loop: CASATLGAEYTDTQYF. CDR3 coding DNA: TGCGCCAGCGCCACTCTAGGGGCGGAGTACACAGATACGCAGTATTTT.

The V gene is TRBV19, the J gene TRBJ1-5; TRBD1 aligns across 7 bases. The germline CDR1 and CDR2 sequences are LNHDA and SQIVND (reference sequence). This CDR3 has 16 amino acids. V shed 6 bases, J shed 2 bases, and the junction held 10 bases outside the gene matches. CDR3 nucleotides: TGTGCCAGTAGCAAAGACAGGGCGGCGGGCAATCAGCCCCAGCATTTT. Translated: CASSKDRAAGNQPQHF.

This sequence joins TRBV4-3 and TRBJ1-4; 10 bases line up with TRBD1. Germline V gives CDR1 LGHNA, CDR2 YSLEER. V gave up 3 bases and J gave up 10 bases; unmatched junction bases: 11. The CDR3 has 16 amino acids. The CDR3 nucleotides are TGCGCCAGCAGCCACGGAGACGGGACAGGGGTGCGAAAACTGTTTTTT. This sequence encodes CASSHGDGTGVRKLFF.

V usage is TRBV11-2 and J usage is TRBJ2-1, with 14 bases lining up with TRBD2. Germline V gene lookup returns CDR1 SGHAT and CDR2 FQNNGV. Trimming at V came to 5 bases and at J to 9 bases, leaving 9 bases not matched to a gene. The CDR3 extends over 16 amino acids. The CDR3 region is CASSRGGTSGGSEQFF. The DNA of the CDR3 is TGTGCCAGCAGCCGGGGGGGGACTAGCGGGGGCTCTGAGCAGTTCTTC. The full variable domain, rest sourced from reference TRBV11-2 and TRBJ2-1, is EAGVAQSPRYKIIEKRQSVAFWCNPISGHATLYWYQQILGQGPKLLIQFQNNGVVDDSQLPKDRFSAERLKGVDSTLKIQPAKLEDSAVYLCASSRGGTSGGSEQFFGPGTRLTVL.

The chain links TRBV6-6 to TRBJ2-5; a weak D match, TRBD2 (5 bases). Germline CDR1 and CDR2: MNHNY and SVGAGI (reference sequence). The CDR3 has 13 residues. V was cut by 6 bases and J by 5 bases, with 13 bases left in between. CDR3: CASSTTRAETQYF. CDR3 nucleotide sequence: TGTGCCAGCAGCACCACTAGAGCGGAGACCCAGTACTTC.

The chain carries TRBV5-6 and TRBJ1-5, with 10 nucleotides matching TRBD1. The CDR3 is 14 residues long. Germline values: CDR1 SGHDT, CDR2 YYEEEE. V lost 4 bases, J lost 5 bases, and 3 bases stayed unmatched. The CDR3, as DNA: TGTGCCAGCAGCATGGGACAGGGGTATCAGCCCCAGCATTTT. It yields the protein CASSMGQGYQPQHF. Complete variable domain (other parts from reference TRBV5-6 and TRBJ1-5): DAGVTQSPTHLIKTRGQQVTLRCSPKSGHDTVSWYQQALGQGPQFIFQYYEEEERQRGNFPDRFSGHQFPNYSSELNVNALLLGDSALYLCASSMGQGYQPQHFGDGTRLSIL.

The gene calls are TRBV15 and TRBJ2-7; 7 bases match TRBD2. The CDR3 is made up of 16 amino acids. Germline CDR1 is LNHNV and CDR2 is YYDKDF (reference sequence). V was pared by 0 bases and J by 0 bases, with 5 bases of the junction left unmatched. CDR3 nucleotide sequence: TGTGCCACCAGCAGAGATTCTAGCGGCACCTCCTACGAGCAGTACTTC. Residues: CATSRDSSGTSYEQYF. The full variable domain, completed using reference TRBV15 and TRBJ2-7, is DAMVIQNPRYQVTQFGKPVTLSCSQTLNHNVMYWYQQKSSQAPKLLFHYYDKDFNNEADTPDNFQSRRPNTSFCFLDIRSPGLGDTAMYLCATSRDSSGTSYEQYFGPGTRLTVT.

This chain connects TRBV15 to TRBJ1-5, with D possibly TRBD1 on 6 matching bases. Germline V gene sequence: CDR1 LNHNV, CDR2 YYDKDF (reference sequence). The CDR3 extends over 15 amino acids. Trimming cost V 0 bases and J 5 bases, with 11 bases left between them. CDR3 residues: CATSRDYAGDQPQHF. CDR3 sequence (DNA): TGTGCCACCAGCAGAGATTATGCAGGGGATCAGCCCCAGCATTTT. Based on the CDR3 plus reference TRBV15 and TRBJ1-5, the full variable domain is DAMVIQNPRYQVTQFGKPVTLSCSQTLNHNVMYWYQQKSSQAPKLLFHYYDKDFNNEADTPDNFQSRRPNTSFCFLDIRSPGLGDTAMYLCATSRDYAGDQPQHFGDGTRLSIL.

The chain couples TRBV18 to TRBJ1-1; 9 nucleotides align to TRBD1. The CDR3 consists of 14 residues. J was trimmed by 0 bases and V by 7 bases; bases with no gene match: 3. Germline values: CDR1 KGHSH, CDR2 LQKENI. The CDR3 spells CASYRQGVNTEAFF. The DNA for the CDR3 is TGTGCCAGCTACCGACAGGGGGTGAACACTGAAGCTTTCTTT.

The chain uses TRBV5-1 and TRBJ2-7; weak D call: TRBD1 (5 bases). The CDR3 has 14 amino acids. Deletions cut 4 bases from V and 2 bases from J, with 13 bases between. The germline V gene has CDR1 SGHRS and CDR2 YFSETQ. The CDR3 sequence is CASSVDRKPYEQYF. The CDR3 DNA follows: TGCGCCAGCAGCGTCGACAGAAAACCCTACGAGCAGTACTTC.

This chain joins TRBV7-2 and TRBJ2-2, with D possibly matching TRBD2 (6 bases). Per germline, CDR1 SGHTA and CDR2 FQGNSA. This CDR3 is 13 amino acids long. Trimming took off 4 bases at V and 7 bases at J, with 10 bases between the two ends. This chain's CDR3 is CASSSRGYGELFF. The CDR3 region has the DNA TGTGCCAGCAGCTCGCGGGGCTACGGGGAGCTGTTTTTT.